Listed here are 12 T cell receptor beta chains from one sample, sequenced in a study of cytomegalovirus exposure and HLA in healthy donors. 13 Jbeta primers and 60 Vbeta primers were used for the PCR. Clones were sequenced by immunoSEQ multiplex PCR, and TCRdb holds only the in-frame ones, with some missing. This sample carries about 200,000 clones, roughly four fifths of them seen once, and the ten largest clones take 2.5% to 3.5%. Sequencing used PBMCs. These receptors all stem from a woman aged 40 to 50 in good health and CMV-seronegative.

The chain is built from TRBV9 and TRBJ2-2, with 15 bases identical to TRBD2. Germline CDR1 is SGDLS and CDR2 is YYNGEE. With 3 bases clipped from V and 5 bases from J, the junction kept 8 bases outside the gene matches. This CDR3 is built from 18 residues. The CDR3: CASSAGLAGGIWTGELFF. CDR3 nucleotides: TGTGCCAGCAGCGCCGGACTAGCGGGAGGGATATGGACCGGGGAGCTGTTTTTT.

V is TRBV7-3 and J is TRBJ2-1, with 9 bases lining up with TRBD2. Germline CDR1 is SGHTA and CDR2 is FQGTGA. V shed 2 bases, J shed 4 bases, and the junction held 3 bases outside the gene matches. The CDR3 is 15 residues long. The CDR3 is CASSLSLAGYNEQFF. CDR3 sequence (DNA): TGTGCCAGCAGCTTATCCCTAGCGGGGTACAATGAGCAGTTCTTC.

The V gene is TRBV14, the J gene TRBJ1-3; no clear D. Between the trimmed V and J ends, which lost 2 bases and 5 bases, there was a span of 7 bases. Germline CDR1 and CDR2: SGHDN and FVKESK. CDR3 length equals 13 residues. The CDR3 protein is CASSQTDRNTIYF. The CDR3 DNA reads as TGTGCCAGCAGCCAAACAGACCGAAACACCATATATTTT.

This clone was seen only once. The gene calls are TRBV2 and TRBJ1-1, with a tentative D call TRBD1 (5 bases). The CDR3 totals 14 residues. Trimming pared 5 bases from V and 1 base from J, leaving 11 bases between. Germline-derived CDR1 and CDR2 are SNHLY and FYNNEI. The CDR3 here is CASSRTTANTEAFF. DNA of the CDR3: TGTGCCAGCAGTAGAACGACAGCGAACACTGAAGCTTTCTTT. The variable domain in full, with the rest retrieved from reference TRBV2 and TRBJ1-1, is EPEVTQTPSHQVTQMGQEVILRCVPISNHLYFYWYRQILGQKVEFLVSFYNNEISEKSEIFDDQFSVERPDGSNFTLKIRSTKLEDSAMYFCASSRTTANTEAFFGQGTRLTVV.

The chain has TRBV7-3 and TRBJ2-1; 8 nucleotides match TRBD2. The V gene end was trimmed by 5 bases and the J gene end by 0 bases; junction bases not matched to a gene: 6. The germline gives CDR1 SGHTA, CDR2 FQGTGA. The CDR3 spans 16 residues. The CDR3 sequence: CASSRSGASSYNEQFF. In DNA form, the CDR3 reads TGTGCCAGCAGCCGTAGCGGGGCAAGCTCCTACAATGAGCAGTTCTTC. Full variable domain (missing parts from reference TRBV7-3 and TRBJ2-1): GAGVSQTPSNKVTEKGKYVELRCDPISGHTALYWYRQSLGQGPEFLIYFQGTGAADDSGLPNDRFFAVRPEGSVSTLKIQRTERGDSAVYLCASSRSGASSYNEQFFGPGTRLTVL.

This clone was detected only once. The chain joins TRBV5-1 to TRBJ2-7, with 11 bases matching TRBD1. The CDR3 runs to 13 residues. J lost 6 bases, V lost 3 bases, and 2 bases had no gene match. Per germline, CDR1 SGHRS and CDR2 YFSETQ. In DNA, the CDR3 is TGCGCCAGCAGCTCGGACAGGGGGCTCGAGCAGTACTTC. Its translation is CASSSDRGLEQYF.

The chain links TRBV30 to TRBJ2-1; D perhaps matches TRBD2 (6 bases). The CDR3 length is 15 residues. Trimming left V 1 base short and J 2 bases short, with 12 bases between. Germline V gives CDR1 GTSNPN, CDR2 SVGIG (reference sequence). The CDR3 DNA reads TGTGCCTGGAGTGGGGTAGCGGTGGCCTACAATGAGCAGTTCTTC. This sequence encodes CAWSGVAVAYNEQFF.

The chain links TRBV27 to TRBJ1-5; D gene uncertain. The CDR3 has 14 amino acids. V shed 5 bases and J shed 2 bases, with 10 bases lying between them. Germline V gene lookup returns CDR1 MNHEY and CDR2 SMNVEV (reference sequence). DNA for the CDR3: TGTGCCAGCAGTCCTCGGGTTGGCAATCAGCCCCAGCATTTT. Amino acid sequence: CASSPRVGNQPQHF.

The genes are TRBV18 and TRBJ2-3, with D perhaps TRBD2 (5 bases). CDR3 size: 15 residues. Trimming pared 1 base from V and 2 bases from J, leaving 10 bases between. Germline CDR1 and CDR2: KGHSH and LQKENI. CDR3 loop: CASSPLDSSTDTQYF. In DNA form, the CDR3 reads TGTGCCAGCTCACCACTGGACTCTTCCACAGATACGCAGTATTTT.

This clone was counted between two and nine times. The V and J genes are TRBV5-1 and TRBJ1-1; a possible D gene is TRBD1 (6 bases). The germline V gene has CDR1 SGHRS and CDR2 YFSETQ. The CDR3 runs to 13 residues. V gave up 7 bases and J gave up 2 bases, with 12 bases separating them. CDR3 sequence reads: CASYRQDNTEAFF. CDR3 nucleotide sequence: TGCGCCAGCTATAGACAGGACAACACTGAAGCTTTCTTT.

This clone showed up just a few times. V and J are TRBV10-1 and TRBJ1-5, with 7 nucleotides matching TRBD1. Germline lookup yields CDR1 WNHNN and CDR2 SYGVQD (reference sequence). After removal of 8 bases from V and 0 bases from J, the junction contained 7 bases not matched to a gene. The CDR3 is 15 residues long. The CDR3 nucleotides are TGCGCCAGCGAGGGACAGCTCTATAGCAATCAGCCCCAGCATTTT. It codes for CASEGQLYSNQPQHF.

This chain connects TRBV7-9 to TRBJ1-3, with 9 bases that match TRBD1. Per the germline V gene, CDR1 is SEHNR and CDR2 is FQNEAQ (reference sequence). The CDR3 extends over 15 amino acids. The V gene end was trimmed by 4 bases and the J gene end by 2 bases; junction bases not matched to a gene: 3. The CDR3 DNA sequence: TGTGCCAGCAGCTCCCGGACAGGGGCTGGAAACACCATATATTTT. Its translation is CASSSRTGAGNTIYF.